The 10 T cell receptor beta chains presented below share a single source sample, sequenced in a study of blood T cell repertoires in COVID-19. Sequenced by immunoSEQ multiplex PCR; TCRdb stores in-frame clones only, minus some. The data contain about 190,000 clones, about nine tenths of them seen just once; the ten biggest clones take up approximately 6.7%. Sequencing input: peripheral blood. These receptors came from a man between 35 and 55 years old with acute or convalescent COVID-19.

This clone was found many times. This rearrangement joins TRBV7-2 to TRBJ1-2; TRBD1 agrees at 7 bases. V was clipped by 2 bases and J by 0 bases; unmatched bases: 0. Germline V lookup: CDR1 SGHTA, CDR2 FQGNSA. CDR3 length equals 14 residues. CDR3 sequence reads: CASSLQGANYGYTF. As DNA, the CDR3 is TGTGCCAGCAGCTTACAGGGGGCTAACTATGGCTACACCTTC.

This clone was counted a single time. The chain has TRBV7-9 and TRBJ2-7; 7 bases map to TRBD1. The trim removed 1 base at V and 6 bases at J, leaving 9 bases unmatched. The CDR3 length is 15 residues. CDR1 and CDR2 (germline): SEHNR, FQNEAQ (reference sequence). The CDR3 sequence is CASSLEGDRDGEQYF. The CDR3, as DNA: TGTGCCAGCAGCTTAGAAGGTGACAGGGATGGCGAGCAGTACTTC.

This rearrangement joins TRBV3-1 (or the pseudogene TRBV3-2) to TRBJ2-1, with D maybe TRBD1 (6 bases). The V and J ends lost 2 bases and 4 bases respectively, with 12 bases between them. This CDR3 has 15 amino acids. Germline CDR1 is LGHDT and CDR2 is YNNKEL (reference sequence). CDR3 loop: CASSQLTGYYNEQFF. The CDR3 DNA sequence: TGTGCCAGCAGCCAACTGACAGGTTATTACAATGAGCAGTTCTTC.

The V and J genes are TRBV21-1 and TRBJ2-2; TRBD1, the D gene given by the table, was not confirmed from the DNA. TRBV21-1 is a documented pseudogene. This CDR3 is built from 17 residues. The CDR3 DNA reads TGTGCCAGCAGCAAAGCATCGGGACAGGGGGGACCCGGGGAGCTGTTTTTT. This encodes CASSKASGQGGPGELFF.

The chain couples TRBV5-1 to TRBJ1-1; the D gene is possibly TRBD1 (5 bases). Germline values: CDR1 SGHRS, CDR2 YFSETQ. V shed 0 bases and J shed 4 bases, with 10 bases lying between them. The CDR3 runs to 14 residues. The chain's CDR3 is CASSLENGGTEAFF. DNA of the CDR3: TGCGCCAGCAGCTTGGAAAACGGGGGCACTGAAGCTTTCTTT.

V gene TRBV6-6 combines with J gene TRBJ1-5; TRBD1 is a possible D gene (6 bases). Trimming stripped 4 bases from V and 6 bases from J, with 13 bases between. CDR3 length equals 14 residues. Germline CDR1 reads MNHNY; CDR2 reads SVGAGI (reference sequence). The CDR3 DNA sequence: TGTGCCAGCAGTTTCGCAGGGGTCCGTCAGCCCCAGCATTTT. Encoded protein: CASSFAGVRQPQHF.

The chain uses TRBV2 and TRBJ1-3; 10 bases align to TRBD1. This CDR3 comprises 14 residues. With 11 bases clipped from V and 3 bases from J, the junction kept 7 bases outside the gene matches. The germline CDR1 and CDR2 sequences are SNHLY and FYNNEI. In DNA, the CDR3 is TGTGCCGGAAGACAGGGGGCTATTGGAAACACCATATATTTT. Its protein product is CAGRQGAIGNTIYF.

This chain joins TRBV7-9 and TRBJ2-5, with 14 bases that match TRBD2. The J segment lost 7 bases and the V segment lost 5 bases, leaving 9 bases of the junction unmatched. Germline V lookup: CDR1 SEHNR, CDR2 FQNEAQ (reference sequence). This CDR3 is 16 amino acids long. This chain's CDR3 is CASSPSGTSGGLTQYF. CDR3 coding DNA: TGTGCCAGCAGCCCCTCCGGGACTAGCGGGGGATTGACCCAGTACTTC.

This chain joins TRBV9 and TRBJ1-4; D gene uncertain. The germline V gene has CDR1 SGDLS and CDR2 YYNGEE. The CDR3 runs 15 residues. Trimming left V 0 bases short and J 4 bases short, with 10 bases between. CDR3 sequence (DNA): TGTGCCAGCAGCGTAGACCCAGGAAATAATGAAAAACTGTTTTTT. Its protein is CASSVDPGNNEKLFF.

This chain uses TRBV10-3 with TRBJ1-3; 8 nucleotides align to TRBD1. CDR1 ENHRY and CDR2 SYGVKD come from the germline V gene. Losses at the gene ends were 6 bases for V and 4 bases for J; bases not matched to a gene: 8. This CDR3 is 15 amino acids long. The CDR3 sequence: CAIRDRGREGNTIYF. The CDR3 nucleotides read TGTGCCATCAGAGACAGGGGCAGAGAAGGAAACACCATATATTTT.